This entry features one T cell receptor beta chain sequence. This sample stems from a study of T cells expressing NK-cell markers. Study context: Seven of the eight sequenced donors were classified as HCMV-seropositive, and one was classified as seronegative.

Generation of TCR beta cDNA was performed by 5'RACE template switching incorporating UMIs. Following a re-call of the 5' RACE reads, TCRdb has one entry per CDR3 protein and lacks DNA. This sample's table has 550,000 to 600,000 distinct CDR3 sequences. This TCR was recovered from a man aged 18 to 29 in good health. Material for sequencing was blood T cells: a sorted CD56 or NKG2C T cell subset, CD4+ or CD8+ T cells, or bulk PBMC T cells (not recorded which).

CDR3 sequence: CASSIVGNPSYNEQFF. The V call is TRBV19, the J call TRBJ2-1. Germline V gene sequence: CDR1 LNHDA, CDR2 SQIVND (reference sequence). This CDR3 spans 16 amino acids. The full variable domain, in which reference TRBV19 and TRBJ2-1 provide the parts outside the CDR3, is DGGITQSPKYLFRKEGQNVTLSCEQNLNHDAMYWYRQDPGQGLRLIYYSQIVNDFQKGDIAEGYSVSREKKESFPLTVTSAQKNPTAFYLCASSIVGNPSYNEQFFGPGTRLTVL.